What follows describes a single T cell receptor (beta chain). This clonotype was counted ten times or more. The specificity of this receptor is unknown. Base qualities are not at hand, and no much larger clone is one base apart. These data originate in a study of Graves' ophthalmopathy and Graves' hyperthyroidism (dated by TCRdb to 2017 to 2018). General notes on the study: Peripheral blood was collected at initial diagnosis, prior to any treatment. TCR beta repertoire signatures were used to distinguish Graves' ophthalmopathy from Graves' hyperthyroidism and to predict progression to ophthalmopathy. In total, around 130 blood samples were TCR-sequenced: some 40 ophthalmopathy, under 85 hyperthyroidism and roughly 17 hyperthyroidism-to-ophthalmopathy patients. A discovery set of 95 to 100 patients (43 ophthalmopathy, 60 or so stable hyperthyroidism) was enrolled to explore V-J signatures distinguishing ophthalmopathy from hyperthyroidism. An independent validation cohort was composed of some 19 hyperthyroidism patients and 17 patients who later progressed from hyperthyroidism to ophthalmopathy. In more than five hyperthyroidism patients, the T-cell repertoires found in thyroid tissue were compared with those found in blood. Once sampling was done, hyperthyroidism patients were given methimazole at a starting dose of 30 mg daily, while ophthalmopathy patients were given high-dose intravenous methylprednisolone. The 100 or so discovery patients were randomly split 7:3 into training and test sets. Study-wide conclusions, independent of this receptor: In cross-validation, the 13-signature model distinguished ophthalmopathy from stable hyperthyroidism with approximately 88% sensitivity and roughly 81% specificity, and in the test set the corresponding values were approximately 79% and 70%. In validation, the model predicted ophthalmopathy progression with about 64% sensitivity and roughly 72% specificity; about a dozen predicted patients were CT-confirmed with GO in a median of around 6.5 months. Most of the expanded thyroid clonotypes with a frequency above 0.001 were also detected in blood, and it was suggested that the thyroid immune response may be reflected by blood repertoires. No statistical method was used to predetermine the sample size, and group allocation was not hidden from the investigators.

There are 15 amino acids in the CDR3, from cysteine to phenylalanine inclusive. Only the CDR3 DNA stays, 45 bases, in frame from base 1. The germline V gene supplies CDR1 SGHRS and CDR2 YFSETQ. Germline trimming: 5 bases from V, 3 bases from J; junction bases outside gene matches: 6. For repertoire sequencing, TCR beta CDR3 regions were amplified from RNA transcripts. The first round of RT-PCR was done with HTBI primers and the Qiagen OneStep RT-PCR kit, and was followed by a second round of multiplex PCR, then size selection and purification. Libraries were sequenced on an Illumina HiSeq2000 using paired-end 100 bp reads. The study's processing was this. SOAPnuke was used to process the reads, throwing out any read that had adapters, had uncalled bases, had a mean Phred below 15, or lacked an exact constant-primer or identifier match. COPE v1.2.5 was used to merge the high-quality paired reads. Clonotypes were defined as unique nucleotide sequences and were aligned to IMGT TRB V, D and J references using MiTCR v1.1. The analysis was limited to V-J combinations with a frequency above 0.0001, which together covered approximately 99% of repertoires. A TCR clonal expansion and chaos score per V-J combination was defined as the ratio of F50 clonal expansion to chaos observed in the TCRdist matrix. Welch's t-statistics and random forest were used to reduce the features to 10 to 15 V-J combinations, which were then used as input to a naive Bayes classifier. The similarity between thyroid and blood repertoires was quantified using the Morisita-Horn index. TCRdb redid the processing of the public reads, applying fastp at Q25 and MiXCR, and retained in-frame beta chains. Duplicate CDR3 protein sequences are folded into a single record with the most common DNA and genes. What appears here as the V and J calls and clone size reflects TCRdb's work, not the paper's. A total of some 520,000 distinct CDR3 sequences appear in this sample, about an eighth of them only once. Approximately 9.8% of the sample lies in the top ten.

Patients with ophthalmopathy had moderately to severely active disease, with a Clinical Activity Score of 3 or more, a NOSPECS grade of 4 or more, and a disease duration of less than 3 months. Patients with other autoimmune diseases, uncontrolled infections, pregnancy or lactation were excluded. Diagnosis relied on clinical symptoms, serum thyroxine, TRAb, thyroid ultrasound and orbital computed tomography. Using Ficoll-Paque density gradient centrifugation, PBMCs were isolated from about 9.4 ml of fresh peripheral blood. Total RNA was extracted with Trizol reagent and quality-checked on an Agilent 2100 Bioanalyzer.

The source is a woman in her twenties or thirties with Graves' ophthalmopathy. Donor details come from another sample of the same person, matched by shared clones. The chain couples TRBV5-1 to TRBJ2-2, with 8 bases matching TRBD1. Sample: blood. The DNA sequence is TGCGCCAGCAGTCCAGGGGGCATGCACACCGGGGAGCTGTTTTTT. Its translation is CASSPGGMHTGELFF.